The entry below describes one T cell receptor (beta chain). Its cognate antigen is unknown. This PCR relied on a set of 60 Vbeta primers and 13 Jbeta primers. TCRdb keeps only in-frame clones here, not all; method: immunoSEQ multiplex PCR. The sample records around 140,000 clones, about 83% being singletons. Germline V CDR1 and CDR2: LGHNA, YSLEER. The V gene lost 4 bases and the J gene lost 6 bases, with 13 bases spanning the gap. This CDR3 has 13 residues. The record originates from a study of cytomegalovirus exposure and HLA in healthy donors. General observations from the study: Exclusion applied to some V segments, including TRBV6-2 and TRBV6-3, as they were indistinguishable. Information on immune exposure was restricted to one variable (CMV serostatus). Later on, analysis showed that most CMV-associated TCR beta chains appeared to be HLA-restricted.

This TCR was sampled from a woman under 40 in good health and CMV-seronegative. The gene calls are TRBV4-3 and TRBJ2-7; maybe TRBD2 (7 bases). Sequencing was done on a sample of PBMCs. The CDR3 reads CASSRGGWSEQYF. The DNA of the CDR3 is TGCGCCAGCAGCCGGGGGGGCTGGAGCGAGCAGTACTTC.